This TCR beta chain originates from a study of shared clonotypes between healthy human individuals. Generated by immunoSEQ multiplex PCR, the TCRdb table keeps only in-frame clones and is missing some. The sample carries millions of clones, approximately 92% recorded once. A CD45RA+ naive subset and a CD45RA-negative memory subset were split from CD4+ cells. This clone showed up just a few times. Sequenced: naive CD4+ T cells sorted from blood. Subset in this sample: CD45RA+ positively selected. The receptor was derived from a man aged 18 to 29 in good health.

The CDR3 is CASSYSAGLTQHF. CDR3 bases: TGTGCCAGCAGTTACTCAGCGGGGTTGACCCAGCATTTT. The J gene is TRBJ1-5, the V gene TRBV6-6; D call uncertain. CDR3 size: 13 residues. Germline V lookup: CDR1 MNHNY, CDR2 SVGAGI (reference sequence). The V and J ends lost 0 bases and 11 bases respectively, with 11 bases between them.